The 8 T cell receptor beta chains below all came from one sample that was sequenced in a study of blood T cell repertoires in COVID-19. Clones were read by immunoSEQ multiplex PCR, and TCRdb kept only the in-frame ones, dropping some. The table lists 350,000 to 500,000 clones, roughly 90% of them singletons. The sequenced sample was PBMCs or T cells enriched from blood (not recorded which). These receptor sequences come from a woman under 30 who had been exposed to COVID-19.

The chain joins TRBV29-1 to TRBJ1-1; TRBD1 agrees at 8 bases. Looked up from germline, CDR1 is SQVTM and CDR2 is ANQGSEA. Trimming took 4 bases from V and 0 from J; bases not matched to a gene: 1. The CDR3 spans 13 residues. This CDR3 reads CSVAGQVNTEAFF. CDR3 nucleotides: TGCAGCGTTGCGGGACAGGTGAACACTGAAGCTTTCTTT.

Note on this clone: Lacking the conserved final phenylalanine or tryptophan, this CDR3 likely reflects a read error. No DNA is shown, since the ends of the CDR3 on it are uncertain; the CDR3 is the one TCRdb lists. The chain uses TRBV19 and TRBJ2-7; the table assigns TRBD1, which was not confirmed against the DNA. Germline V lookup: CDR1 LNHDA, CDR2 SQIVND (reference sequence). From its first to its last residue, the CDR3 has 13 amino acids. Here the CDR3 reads CASIGGDRGRSES.

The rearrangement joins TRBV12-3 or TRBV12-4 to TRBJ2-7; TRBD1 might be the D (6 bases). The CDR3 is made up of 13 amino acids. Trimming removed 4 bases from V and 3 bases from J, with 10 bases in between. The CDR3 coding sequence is TGTGCCAGCAGTTGGGACACCTACTACGAGCAGTACTTC. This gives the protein CASSWDTYYEQYF.

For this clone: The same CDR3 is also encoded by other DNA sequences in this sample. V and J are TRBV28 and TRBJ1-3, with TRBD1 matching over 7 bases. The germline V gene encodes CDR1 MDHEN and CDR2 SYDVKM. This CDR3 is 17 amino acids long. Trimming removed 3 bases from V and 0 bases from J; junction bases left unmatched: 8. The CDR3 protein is CASSFLTGDSSGNTIYF. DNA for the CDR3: TGTGCCAGCAGTTTCCTCACAGGGGACAGCTCTGGAAACACCATATATTTT.

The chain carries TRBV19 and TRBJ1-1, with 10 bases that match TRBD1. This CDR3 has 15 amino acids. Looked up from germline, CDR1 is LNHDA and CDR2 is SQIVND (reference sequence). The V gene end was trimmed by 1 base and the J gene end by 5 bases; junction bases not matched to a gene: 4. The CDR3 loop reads CASSIGTGGWTEAFF. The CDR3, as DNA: TGTGCCAGTAGTATAGGGACAGGGGGGTGGACTGAAGCTTTCTTT.

Here the CDR3 DNA reads TGCGCCAGCAGCCAAGGGCCAGCGGGGGTGTCCTACGAGCAGTACTTC. This sequence encodes CASSQGPAGVSYEQYF. The rearrangement links TRBV4-1 to TRBJ2-7, with 8 bases identical to TRBD2. The trim removed 1 base at V and 1 base at J, leaving 6 bases unmatched. This CDR3 is 16 amino acids long. The germline gives CDR1 MGHRA, CDR2 YSYEKL.

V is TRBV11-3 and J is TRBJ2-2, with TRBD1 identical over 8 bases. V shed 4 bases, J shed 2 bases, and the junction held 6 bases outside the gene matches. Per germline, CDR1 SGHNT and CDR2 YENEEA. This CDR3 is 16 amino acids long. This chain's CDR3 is CASSSRQGRNTGELFF. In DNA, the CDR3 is TGTGCCAGCAGCTCCCGACAGGGGCGCAACACCGGGGAGCTGTTTTTT.

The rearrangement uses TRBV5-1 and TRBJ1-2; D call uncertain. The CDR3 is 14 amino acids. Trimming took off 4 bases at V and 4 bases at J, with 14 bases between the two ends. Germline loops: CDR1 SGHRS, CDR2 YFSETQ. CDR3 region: CASSTGEGSYGYTF. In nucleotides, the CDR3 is TGCGCCAGCAGCACCGGGGAGGGTAGCTATGGCTACACCTTC.